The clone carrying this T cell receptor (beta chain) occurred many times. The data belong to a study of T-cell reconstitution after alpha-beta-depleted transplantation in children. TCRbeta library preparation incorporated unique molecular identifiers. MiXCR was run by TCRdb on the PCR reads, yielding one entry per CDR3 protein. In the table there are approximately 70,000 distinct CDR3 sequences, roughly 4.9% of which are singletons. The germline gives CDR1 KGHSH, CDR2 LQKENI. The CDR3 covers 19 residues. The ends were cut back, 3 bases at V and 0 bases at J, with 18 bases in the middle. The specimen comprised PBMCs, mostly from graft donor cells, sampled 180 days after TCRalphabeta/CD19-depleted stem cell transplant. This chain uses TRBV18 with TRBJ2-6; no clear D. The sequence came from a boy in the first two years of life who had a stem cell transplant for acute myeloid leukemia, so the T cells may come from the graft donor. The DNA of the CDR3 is TGTGCCAGCTCACCGCGTGATCGGAGCCCTGCCTCTGGGGCCAACGTCCTGACTTTC. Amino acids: CASSPRDRSPASGANVLTF. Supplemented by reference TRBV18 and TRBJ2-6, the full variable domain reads NAGVMQNPRHLVRRRGQEARLRCSPMKGHSHVYWYRQLPEEGLKFMVYLQKENIIDESGMPKERFSAEFPKEGPSILRIQQVVRGDSAAYFCASSPRDRSPASGANVLTFGAGSRLTVL.